This TCR beta chain was obtained from a study of blood T cells in healthy people across ages. On the study more broadly: Every two T cells gave about one barcoded beta molecule via template switching.

As concerns this clonotype: Its antigen is undetermined.

Through a sample-barcoded 5' primer and a J-beta primer mix, a second PCR was run for 7 to 11 cycles. Each CDR3 protein gets one entry after TCRdb re-called the 5' RACE reads with MiXCR. The table has roughly 800,000 distinct CDR3 sequences, around 24% seen once; the top ten hold roughly 3.1%. V lost 8 bases to trimming and J lost 5 bases; unmatched junction nucleotides: 9. There are 13 residues in the CDR3. Overall study findings and caveats: Researchers judged that diversity estimates from one million T cells fell short of true values.

In addition, the sample was reused for a study of T cells of mothers and their children. This second study says: The second PCR's M1S primer added sample barcodes and 2-4 random nucleotides. Whether related or unrelated, pairs show similar shaping of TCR recombination output by thymic selection.

V usage is TRBV12-3 or TRBV12-4 and J usage is TRBJ2-7; TRBD1 matches at 7 bases. The sequence was obtained from a boy aged 5-17 years in good health. Material: blood. CDR3 nucleotides: TGTGCCAGCGGGGTTACAGGGGTGGACGAGCAGTACTTC. Protein sequence: CASGVTGVDEQYF.